This T cell receptor (beta chain) comes out of a study of blood T cell repertoires in COVID-19. On the study more broadly: Samples came from the United States, Italy and Spain, spanning acute and convalescent COVID-19.

Clones were sequenced by immunoSEQ multiplex PCR, and TCRdb holds only the in-frame ones, with some missing. Of about 100,000 clones in the sample, roughly 92% are singletons; the top ten hold approximately 5.8%. CDR1 is MNHNS, CDR2 SASEGT, per germline. CDR3 size: 16 residues. V trimming: 3 bases; J trimming: 2 bases; junction bases outside the gene matches: 4. The TCR originated in a man between 50 and 59 years old with active COVID-19. Material for sequencing was peripheral blood. The rearrangement links TRBV6-1 to TRBJ1-5; 10 bases line up with TRBD1. For the CDR3, the DNA is TGTGCCAGCAGTGAGGACAGGGGGTCGCGCAATCAGCCCCAGCATTTT. Amino acid sequence: CASSEDRGSRNQPQHF.